This T cell receptor (beta chain) was documented in a study of beta chain features in type 1 diabetes. Whole-study findings and limits: The study left unresolved whether HLA type influences TCRB rearrangement.

The CDR3 has 12 residues. The germline V and J ends were trimmed by 3 bases and 11 bases, with 11 bases remaining between them. Per the germline V gene, CDR1 is MGHRA and CDR2 is YSYEKL. What was sequenced were expressed TCRB transcripts, since all of the isolated RNA had been reverse transcribed. TCRdb's copy holds only in-frame clones and misses some; the assay was immunoSEQ multiplex PCR. Of 330,000 or so clones listed, 15% to 20% are singletons. This clone showed up just a few times. Its specificity is not known. The chain has TRBV4-1 and TRBJ2-1; D is unclear. The sample consisted of naive CD4+ T cells from blood. The receptor was isolated from a woman under 30 in good health. This chain's CDR3 is CASSHPRGQQFF. The CDR3 nucleotides read TGCGCCAGCAGCCACCCTAGAGGCCAGCAGTTCTTC.